The subject of this entry is one TCR beta chain. There is no known antigen for this receptor. No per-base quality is available; no much larger clone lies one base away. Patients with autoimmune disease history or receiving systemic immunosuppression were excluded from the trial. Peripheral blood for TCR sequencing was collected from all dose cohorts at baseline, on cycle 4 day 1, and on cycle 7 day 1. Samples were obtained from an open-label, multicenter, first-in-human phase I dose-escalation trial of ivuxolimab. Adults with locally advanced or metastatic melanoma, renal cell carcinoma, hepatocellular carcinoma or head and neck squamous cell carcinoma were enrolled in the trial. Before TCR sequencing, CD4+ and CD8+ T cells were separately sorted from peripheral blood. V and J are trimmed by 5 bases and 9 bases, and the gene matches miss 13 bases of the junction. Reading the germline V gene gives CDR1 SGHTA and CDR2 FQGNSA. The CDR3 runs 14 amino acids, cysteine and phenylalanine included. Of the read, only the CDR3 DNA is kept; its 42 bases are in frame from base 1.

For sequencing of the TCRbeta CDR3 region, genomic DNA was extracted from the sorted cells. The immunoSEQ Assay was used to sequence the TCRbeta CDR3 regions. The immuneACCESS repertoire file appears here via TCRdb, limited to in-frame rearrangements. These files lack a portion of the clones; in checked studies, under half of the deficit traces to unresolved V genes, and the cause of the others is not known. The table for this sample lists 50,000 to 65,000 clones; approximately 88% of them were counted only once. The ten largest clones add up to under 15% of the sample. The sample originates from a study of OX40 agonist ivuxolimab in advanced cancers. Study-wide context: The costimulatory receptor OX40 (CD134) was targeted by ivuxolimab, a fully human IgG2 agonistic monoclonal antibody. Intravenous ivuxolimab was administered to patients every 2 weeks at six dose levels: 0.01, 0.1, 0.3, 1.5, 3 and 10 mg/kg. Of the approximately 50 dose-escalation patients, hepatocellular carcinoma was present in approximately 20, melanoma in around 15, renal cell carcinoma in 9 and head and neck cancer in 9. The dose-escalation cohort was about 86% male with a mean age of about 58 years, ranging from roughly 23 to 80. Prior anti-PD-1, anti-PD-L1 or anti-CTLA-4 therapy was permitted, and approximately 40% of dose-escalation patients had received checkpoint inhibitors. Partial responses occurred in three dose-escalation patients: two with cutaneous melanoma and one with hepatocellular carcinoma. Peripheral TCRbeta sequencing aimed to test whether ivuxolimab altered TCR sequence diversity and caused clonal T-cell expansion. The paper describes the monotherapy dose-escalation part (N = 52 patients) of the phase I trial of ivuxolimab.

The investigation overall reported the following: Clonal expansion of both CD4+ and CD8+ blood T cells was observed from baseline to week 6 at doses 0.1 to 3.0 mg/kg. After ivuxolimab, expanded clones were on average more numerous among CD8+ T cells than among CD4+ T cells. Antigen specificity was not determined for the clonally expanded peripheral T cells. Low levels of normalized T-cell clonal expansion were also seen in some nonresponding patients. In partial responders in the 0.1-3.0 mg/kg groups, normalized peripheral clonal expansion was found to be among the lowest, especially among CD8+ T cells.

This receptor was taken from an adult with an advanced solid tumor such as melanoma, head and neck, liver or kidney cancer. The chain employs TRBV7-2 and TRBJ2-7, with 7 bases in between that match TRBD2. The material was CD4+ or CD8+ T cells sorted from blood, obtained in a trial of the OX40 agonist ivuxolimab. The CDR3 sequence is CASSSPKAGLLQYF. The sequenced DNA is TGTGCCAGCAGCAGCCCGAAAGCGGGACTGTTGCAGTACTTC.